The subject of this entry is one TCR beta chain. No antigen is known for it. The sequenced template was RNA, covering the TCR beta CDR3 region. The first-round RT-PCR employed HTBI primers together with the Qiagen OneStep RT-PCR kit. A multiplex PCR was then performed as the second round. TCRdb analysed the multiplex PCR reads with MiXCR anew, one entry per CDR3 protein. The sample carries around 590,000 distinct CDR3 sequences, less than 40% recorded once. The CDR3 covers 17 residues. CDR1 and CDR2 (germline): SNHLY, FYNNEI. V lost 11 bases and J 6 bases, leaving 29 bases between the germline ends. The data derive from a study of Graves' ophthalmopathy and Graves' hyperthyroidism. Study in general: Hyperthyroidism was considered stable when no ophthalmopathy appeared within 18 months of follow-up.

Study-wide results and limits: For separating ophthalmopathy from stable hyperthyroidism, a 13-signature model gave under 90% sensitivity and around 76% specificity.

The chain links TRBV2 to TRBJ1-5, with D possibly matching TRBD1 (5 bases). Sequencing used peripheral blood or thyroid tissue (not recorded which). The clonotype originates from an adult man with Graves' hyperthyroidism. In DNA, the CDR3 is TGTGCCTTACTAGCGAGCGCCAGGCGGGGTACAGGTCAGCCCCAGCATTTT. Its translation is CALLASARRGTGQPQHF.